This paragraph reports one T cell receptor (beta chain). TCRdb keeps only in-frame clones here, not all; method: immunoSEQ multiplex PCR. This repertoire shows 200,000 to 250,000 clones, roughly 86% found once; its top ten account for under 13%. The cohort comprised adults aged about 18 to 90 years residing in approximately 25 US areas. Trimming shortened V by 1 base and J by 6 bases, and 6 bases separated the two germline ends. The CDR3 is 12 amino acids. Germline loops: CDR1 SEHNR, CDR2 FQNEAQ (reference sequence). The sample originates from a study of blood T cell repertoires in COVID-19. Across the study: The origin of the acute and convalescent COVID-19 samples was the United States, Italy and Spain.

This TCR came from a man between 18 and 35 years old with acute COVID-19. V and J are TRBV7-9 and TRBJ1-2; D remains unclear. Sequencing input: PBMCs or T cells enriched from blood (not recorded which). CDR3 protein: CASSLGNNGYTF. The CDR3 DNA sequence: TGTGCCAGCAGCTTAGGCAACAATGGCTACACCTTC.